The 22 T cell receptor beta chains presented below share a single source sample, sequenced in a study of response to subunit inactivated influenza vaccine. TCRdb re-called the RT-PCR reads with MiXCR, one entry per CDR3 protein. The top ten clones hold around 6.5% of a sample with roughly 700,000 distinct CDR3 sequences, about 15% of them seen once. The sample here was PBMCs from blood, taken roughly 2 weeks before vaccination. Receptors were obtained from a man aged 45 to 65 who received an inactivated influenza vaccine.

This clonotype showed up many times. The rearrangement links TRBV10-3 to TRBJ2-1; TRBD1 agrees at 8 bases. The CDR3 loop spans 15 amino acids. Germline CDR1 ENHRY, CDR2 SYGVKD. After removal of 4 bases from V and 6 bases from J, the junction contained 8 bases not matched to a gene. The DNA for the CDR3 is TGTGCCATCAGTGGGACAGGGCGAATGTCCAATGAGCAGTTCTTC. It specifies CAISGTGRMSNEQFF.

The table lists this clonotype with a few counts. This rearrangement joins TRBV20-1 to TRBJ1-2, with a weak D call TRBD1 (5 bases). CDR1 is DFQATT, CDR2 SNEGSKA, per germline (reference sequence). The CDR3 runs to 14 residues. V lost 3 bases and J lost 4, with 15 bases in between. CDR3 coding DNA: TGCAGTGCTAGTCTGACAGAACCCTTCTATGGCTACACCTTC. As protein: CSASLTEPFYGYTF.

This clonotype came up a few times. J is TRBJ2-2 and V is TRBV18, with TRBD1 as a possible D gene (5 bases). Germline CDR1 and CDR2: KGHSH and LQKENI. The germline V and J ends were trimmed by 1 base and 1 base, with 10 bases remaining between them. This CDR3 contains 16 residues. CDR3 DNA sequence: TGTGCCAGCTCACCACTACAGGCCTTGAACACCGGGGAGCTGTTTTTT. The encoded protein is CASSPLQALNTGELFF.

The chain combines TRBV4-3 with TRBJ2-5; the match to TRBD2 covers 13 bases. The J segment lost 4 bases and the V segment lost 3 bases, leaving 5 bases of the junction unmatched. Germline loops: CDR1 LGHNA, CDR2 YSLEER. CDR3 length: 16 amino acids. Here the CDR3 reads CASSQRLAGGRETQYF. DNA of the CDR3: TGCGCCAGCAGCCAGAGACTAGCGGGAGGTAGAGAGACCCAGTACTTC.

A few counts support this clonotype. The genes are TRBV7-9 and TRBJ1-3, with 11 bases identical to TRBD1. The CDR3 extends over 15 amino acids. CDR1 is SEHNR, CDR2 FQNEAQ, per germline (reference sequence). V trimming: 5 bases; J trimming: 3 bases; junction bases outside the gene matches: 3. The CDR3 coding sequence is TGTGCCAGCAGCCCGGACAGGGGGCTTGGAAACACCATATATTTT. This translates into CASSPDRGLGNTIYF.

The chain joins TRBV29-1 to TRBJ1-5; D not certain. The length of the CDR3 is 13 residues. In germline, CDR1 is SQVTM, CDR2 ANQGSEA. V was clipped by 4 bases and J by 3 bases, with 10 bases between them. The CDR3 nucleotides are TGCAGCGTTGGGAACAGCGCCAATCAGCCCCAGCATTTT. Protein product: CSVGNSANQPQHF. Drawing the rest from reference TRBV29-1 and TRBJ1-5, the complete variable domain is SAVISQKPSRDICQRGTSLTIQCQVDSQVTMMFWYRQQPGQSLTLIATANQGSEATYESGFVIDKFPISRPNLTFSTLTVSNMSPEDSSIYLCSVGNSANQPQHFGDGTRLSIL.

This clonotype was seen a handful of times. The chain combines TRBV5-1 with TRBJ1-1; D is possibly TRBD1 (5 bases). CDR1 and CDR2 from the germline V gene are SGHRS and YFSETQ. Trimming left V 2 bases short and J 7 bases short, with 18 bases between. The CDR3 runs to 15 residues. The CDR3 nucleotides are TGCGCCAGCAGCTTTGGGGCCGACAGTGCACTTGAAGCTTTCTTT. This sequence encodes CASSFGADSALEAFF.

This clonotype was counted between two and nine times. The chain employs TRBV20-1 and TRBJ1-2, with a weak D call TRBD1 (5 bases). Germline-derived CDR1 and CDR2 are DFQATT and SNEGSKA (reference sequence). Trimming took 5 bases from V and 8 from J, leaving 12 bases between them. This CDR3 is 11 amino acids long. The CDR3: CSASPNRGYTF. CDR3 in DNA: TGCAGTGCTTCTCCTAACAGGGGCTACACCTTC.

This clonotype was picked up a small number of times. The chain has TRBV20-1 and TRBJ2-1; TRBD2 might be the D (6 bases). Trimming took 8 bases from V and 3 from J, leaving 14 bases between them. Germline lookup yields CDR1 DFQATT and CDR2 SNEGSKA (reference sequence). The CDR3 loop spans 13 amino acids. The CDR3 nucleotides read TGCAGTTGGGAACGGGGGAGCTACAATGAGCAGTTCTTC. The encoded protein is CSWERGSYNEQFF.

Notes on this clonotype: One junction end does not reproduce the germline sequence, and a read error may be involved. This chain joins TRBV10-3 and TRBJ2-7; the D is unclear. CDR1 and CDR2 from the germline V gene are ENHRY and SYGVKD. The length of the CDR3 is 13 residues. The CDR3 bases are TGTGCCATCGGTGAGCAGGCTCCCTACGAGCAGTACTTC. It specifies CAIGEQAPYEQYF.

This clonotype was recorded at least ten times. The chain links TRBV27 to TRBJ2-7, with D perhaps TRBD2 (5 bases). Germline V CDR1 and CDR2: MNHEY, SMNVEV (reference sequence). The CDR3 consists of 13 residues. With 10 bases removed from V and 3 bases from J, the gap between germline ends came to 16 bases. The CDR3 DNA reads as TGTGCCACCCGGGGTATTGGAGACTACGAGCAGTACTTC. Amino acid sequence: CATRGIGDYEQYF.

This chain links TRBV29-1 with TRBJ1-1; 10 positions agree with TRBD1. V lost 6 bases, J lost 11 bases, and 9 bases stayed unmatched. CDR3 size: 12 residues. Germline V gene data show CDR1 as SQVTM and CDR2 as ANQGSEA. The CDR3: CSVNRQGARAFF. The DNA for the CDR3 is TGCAGCGTGAACCGACAGGGGGCTCGGGCTTTCTTT.

For the CDR3, the DNA is TGTGCCATCATGCCGGGACTAGCGGGAGTCGACGAGCAGTACTTC. Amino acids: CAIMPGLAGVDEQYF. J is TRBJ2-7 and V is TRBV10-3, with TRBD2 matching over 14 bases. V was pared by 7 bases and J by 5 bases, with 7 bases of the junction left unmatched. The CDR3 totals 15 residues. Germline loops: CDR1 ENHRY, CDR2 SYGVKD.

This clonotype was detected a few times. The V and J genes are TRBV18 and TRBJ2-5; D unclear. Germline CDR1 and CDR2: KGHSH and LQKENI. CDR3 length equals 12 residues. V lost 0 bases to trimming and J lost 4 bases, with 3 bases between them. Here the CDR3 reads CASSPPLETQYF. The CDR3 bases are TGTGCCAGCTCACCACCTCTAGAGACCCAGTACTTC.

This clonotype was found a few times. The chain couples TRBV5-6 to TRBJ1-1; no clear D gene. The germline V gene encodes CDR1 SGHDT and CDR2 YYEEEE. The CDR3 runs to 14 residues. With 5 bases removed from V and 0 bases from J, the gap between germline ends came to 11 bases. The CDR3 DNA reads as TGTGCCAGCAGTCCCGGGAGTATGAACACTGAAGCTTTCTTT. This codes for CASSPGSMNTEAFF.

This clonotype was recorded many times. This sequence joins TRBV15 and TRBJ1-2; TRBD1 agrees at 10 bases. V was pared by 4 bases and J by 4 bases, with 3 bases of the junction left unmatched. CDR3 size: 14 residues. Germline V gives CDR1 LNHNV, CDR2 YYDKDF (reference sequence). CDR3 bases: TGTGCCACCAGCACGGACAGGGGGGGCTATGGCTACACCTTC. Its translation: CATSTDRGGYGYTF.

This clonotype occurred a few times. The chain has TRBV6-1 and TRBJ2-5; D not certain. Trimming removed 5 bases from V and 1 base from J, with 11 bases in between. CDR1 and CDR2 (germline): MNHNS, SASEGT. The CDR3 extends over 14 amino acids. The CDR3 is CASSTNSFQETQYF. In DNA form, the CDR3 reads TGTGCCAGCAGTACGAACAGTTTCCAAGAGACCCAGTACTTC.

The chain recombines TRBV5-1 with TRBJ2-7; 7 positions agree with TRBD1. The CDR3 has 16 amino acids. Trimming took 4 bases from V and 5 from J; bases not matched to a gene: 15. Germline V gene sequence: CDR1 SGHRS, CDR2 YFSETQ. CDR3 DNA sequence: TGCGCCAGCAGCATCCTTGGACAGGTGTCTGTCGACGAGCAGTACTTC. Protein: CASSILGQVSVDEQYF.

The rearrangement links TRBV9 to TRBJ2-3, with 7 bases aligning to TRBD2. V was clipped by 4 bases and J by 2 bases; unmatched bases: 13. This CDR3 spans 17 amino acids. Germline CDR1 is SGDLS and CDR2 is YYNGEE. CDR3 amino acids: CASSSQEGLADTDTQYF. Here the CDR3 DNA reads TGTGCCAGCAGCTCTCAAGAGGGGCTAGCGGACACAGATACGCAGTATTTT.

The chain carries TRBV7-2 and TRBJ2-1, with 13 bases matching TRBD2. This CDR3 region has 14 residues. The germline gives CDR1 SGHTA, CDR2 FQGNSA. After removal of 5 bases from V and 16 bases from J, the junction contained 11 bases not matched to a gene. Here the CDR3 DNA reads TGTGCCAGCAGCAAAGGACTAGCGGGGGCGCAAACCTTCTTC. Its protein product is CASSKGLAGAQTFF.

The sample holds a few counts of this clonotype. This chain uses TRBV5-1 with TRBJ2-2; 9 nucleotides match TRBD1. This CDR3 is 16 amino acids long. Per germline, CDR1 SGHRS and CDR2 YFSETQ. Trimming removed 0 bases from V and 4 bases from J; junction bases left unmatched: 4. The CDR3 DNA reads TGCGCCAGCAGCTTGGCCGGGACAGGGTTCACCGGGGAGCTGTTTTTT. Residues: CASSLAGTGFTGELFF.

V usage is TRBV12-3 or TRBV12-4 and J usage is TRBJ2-1; 11 positions match TRBD2. Trimming removed 7 bases from V and 5 bases from J; junction bases left unmatched: 4. This CDR3 has 14 residues. Written as DNA, the CDR3 is TGTGCCAGCAAGGGACTAGCGGAAAACAATGAGCAGTTCTTC. Its translation: CASKGLAENNEQFF.